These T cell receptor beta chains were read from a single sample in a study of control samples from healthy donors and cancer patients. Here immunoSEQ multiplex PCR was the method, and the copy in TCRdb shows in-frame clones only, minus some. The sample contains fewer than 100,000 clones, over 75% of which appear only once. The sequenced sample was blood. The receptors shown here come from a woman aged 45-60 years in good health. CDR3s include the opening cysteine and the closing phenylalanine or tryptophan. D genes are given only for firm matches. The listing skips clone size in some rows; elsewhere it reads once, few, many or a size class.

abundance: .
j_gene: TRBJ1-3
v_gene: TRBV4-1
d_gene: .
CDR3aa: CASSRTQTGLGNTIYF
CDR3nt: TGCGCCAGCAGCCGGACCCAAACAGGGCTGGGAAACACCATATATTTT

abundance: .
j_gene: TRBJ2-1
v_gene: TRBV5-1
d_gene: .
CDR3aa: CASSLDRPGYVDEQFF
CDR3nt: TGCGCCAGCAGCTTGGACCGCCCGGGGTACGTCGATGAGCAGTTCTTC

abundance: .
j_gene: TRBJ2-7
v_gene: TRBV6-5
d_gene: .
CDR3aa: CASSHLEQYF
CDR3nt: TGTGCCAGCAGCCACTTGGAGCAGTACTTC

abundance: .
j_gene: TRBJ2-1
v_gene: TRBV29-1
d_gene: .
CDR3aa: CSVSGSSSYNEQFF
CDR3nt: TGCAGCGTTTCTGGGTCAAGCTCCTACAATGAGCAGTTCTTC

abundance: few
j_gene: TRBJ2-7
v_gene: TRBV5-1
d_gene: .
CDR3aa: CASSFPSSYEQYF
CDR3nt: TGCGCCAGCAGCTTCCCCAGCTCCTACGAGCAGTACTTC

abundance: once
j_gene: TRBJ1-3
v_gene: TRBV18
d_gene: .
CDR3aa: CASSLDRDTIYF
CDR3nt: TGTGCCAGCTCACTGGACCGAGACACCATATATTTT

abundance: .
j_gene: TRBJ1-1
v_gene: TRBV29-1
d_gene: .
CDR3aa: CSVEMPGIGEAFF
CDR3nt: TGCAGCGTTGAAATGCCTGGGATTGGTGAAGCTTTCTTT

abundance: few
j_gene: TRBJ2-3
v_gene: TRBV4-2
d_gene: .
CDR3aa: CASSQEWVTDTQYF
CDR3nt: TGTGCCAGCAGCCAAGAATGGGTCACAGATACGCAGTATTTT

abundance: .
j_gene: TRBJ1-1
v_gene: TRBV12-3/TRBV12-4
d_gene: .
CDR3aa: CASSFQGHTEAFF
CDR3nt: TGTGCCAGCAGTTTTCAGGGCCACACTGAAGCTTTCTTT

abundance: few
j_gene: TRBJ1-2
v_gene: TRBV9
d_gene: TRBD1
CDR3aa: CASSPLSGTGTYGYTF
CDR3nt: TGTGCCAGCAGCCCCCTTTCCGGGACAGGGACCTATGGCTACACCTTC

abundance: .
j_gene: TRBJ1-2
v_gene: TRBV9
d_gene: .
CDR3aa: CASSVGSSTGNYGYTF
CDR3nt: TGTGCCAGCAGCGTAGGCAGCTCAACAGGGAACTATGGCTACACCTTC

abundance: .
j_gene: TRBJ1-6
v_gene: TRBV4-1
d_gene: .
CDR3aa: CASSQVNLVTYSPLHF
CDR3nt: TGCGCCAGCAGCCAAGTGAATTTGGTTACTTATTCACCCCTCCACTTT

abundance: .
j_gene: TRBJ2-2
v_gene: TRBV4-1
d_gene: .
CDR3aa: CASSRDVTYITGELFF
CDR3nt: TGCGCCAGCAGCCGAGACGTAACTTACATTACCGGGGAGCTGTTTTTT

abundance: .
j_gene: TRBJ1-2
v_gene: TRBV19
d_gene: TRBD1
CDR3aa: CASGQGRDYGYTF
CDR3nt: TGTGCCAGTGGACAGGGAAGAGACTATGGCTACACCTTC

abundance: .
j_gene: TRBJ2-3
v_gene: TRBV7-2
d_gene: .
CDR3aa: CASSAYTDTQYF
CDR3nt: TGTGCCAGCAGCGCGTACACAGATACGCAGTATTTT

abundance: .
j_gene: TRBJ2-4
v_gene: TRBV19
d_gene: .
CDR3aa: CASSPPVSRRALAKNIQYF
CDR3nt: TGTGCCAGTAGTCCCCCGGTGAGCCGACGTGCACTAGCCAAAAACATTCAGTACTTC

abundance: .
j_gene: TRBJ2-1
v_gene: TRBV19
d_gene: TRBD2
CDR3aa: CASGGGNEQFF
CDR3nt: TGTGCCAGTGGGGGAGGGAATGAGCAGTTCTTC

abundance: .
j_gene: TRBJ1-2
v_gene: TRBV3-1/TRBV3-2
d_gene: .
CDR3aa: CASSQDGRTGSFYGYTF
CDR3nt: TGTGCCAGCAGCCAAGATGGGCGAACAGGGTCGTTCTATGGCTACACCTTC

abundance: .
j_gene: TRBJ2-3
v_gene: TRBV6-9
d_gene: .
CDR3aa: CASSYEGDTQYF
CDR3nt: TGTGCCAGCAGTTACGAAGGGGATACGCAGTATTTT

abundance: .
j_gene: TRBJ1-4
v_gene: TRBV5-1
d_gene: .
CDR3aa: CASSFPGTNEKLFF
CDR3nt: TGCGCCAGCAGCTTTCCCGGGACTAATGAAAAACTGTTTTTT

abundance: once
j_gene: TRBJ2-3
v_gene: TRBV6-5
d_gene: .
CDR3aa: CASSRTADTQYF
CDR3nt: TGTGCCAGCAGTAGGACAGCAGATACGCAGTATTTT

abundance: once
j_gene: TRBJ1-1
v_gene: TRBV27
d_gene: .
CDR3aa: CASSLLGGDTEAFF
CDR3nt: TGTGCCAGCAGTCTCTTAGGGGGGGACACTGAAGCTTTCTTT

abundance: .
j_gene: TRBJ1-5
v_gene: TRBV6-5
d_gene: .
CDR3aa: CASTTGDQPQHF
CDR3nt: TGTGCCAGCACAACGGGCGATCAGCCCCAGCATTTT

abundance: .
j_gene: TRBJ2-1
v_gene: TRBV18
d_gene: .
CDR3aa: CASSQNARGIEQFF
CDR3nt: TGTGCCAGCTCACAGAATGCAAGGGGCATTGAGCAGTTCTTC

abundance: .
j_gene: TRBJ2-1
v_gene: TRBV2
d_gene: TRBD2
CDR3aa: CASSDGGSYTYNEQFF
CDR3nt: TGTGCCAGCAGTGACGGGGGGTCGTACACCTACAATGAGCAGTTCTTC

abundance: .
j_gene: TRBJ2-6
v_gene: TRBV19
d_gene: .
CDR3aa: CASGSASGANVLTF
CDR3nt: TGTGCCAGTGGTTCCGCCTCTGGGGCCAACGTCCTGACTTTC

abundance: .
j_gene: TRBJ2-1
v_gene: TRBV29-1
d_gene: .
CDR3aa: CSVEVTRYNEQFF
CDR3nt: TGCAGCGTTGAAGTTACCAGGTACAATGAGCAGTTCTTC

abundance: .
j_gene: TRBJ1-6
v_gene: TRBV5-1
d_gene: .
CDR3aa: CASSFDGGNSPLHF
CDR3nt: TGCGCCAGCAGCTTCGACGGGGGAAATTCACCCCTCCACTTT